This T cell receptor (beta chain) was captured in a study of cytomegalovirus exposure and HLA in healthy donors. Researchers ran the PCR with 60 Vbeta and 13 Jbeta primers. Sequenced by immunoSEQ multiplex PCR; TCRdb stores in-frame clones only, minus some. The repertoire holds about 110,000 clones, about 90% seen once, with around 2% in the top ten. Looked up from germline, CDR1 is SQVTM and CDR2 is ANQGSEA. The CDR3 covers 13 residues. With 8 bases removed from V and 2 bases from J, the gap between germline ends came to 16 bases. The rearrangement links TRBV29-1 to TRBJ2-7; tentative D call: TRBD2 (5 bases). This TCR derives from a man between 35 and 55 years old in good health and CMV-seronegative. Sequenced input: PBMCs. CDR3 region: CSIRSGFTYEQYF. The CDR3 nucleotides read TGCAGCATCCGCTCGGGGTTTACCTACGAGCAGTACTTC.